The next 20 T cell receptor beta chains were all read from a single sample in a study of OX40 agonist ivuxolimab in advanced cancers. Libraries were prepared by immunoSEQ multiplex PCR; TCRdb keeps only in-frame clonotypes and omits some of them. The profile shows about 55,000 clones, 86% of them singletons. Sequenced material: CD4+ or CD8+ T cells sorted from blood, taken in a trial of the OX40 agonist ivuxolimab. The receptors derive from an adult with an advanced solid tumor such as melanoma, head and neck, liver or kidney cancer.

The chain has TRBV28 and TRBJ2-7; tentative D call: TRBD1 (5 bases). V was clipped by 5 bases and J by 2 bases, with 13 bases between them. The CDR3 is 14 amino acids. Looked up from germline, CDR1 is MDHEN and CDR2 is SYDVKM. This chain's CDR3 is CASSPDRPPYEQYF. DNA of the CDR3: TGTGCCAGCAGTCCTGACAGACCACCCTACGAGCAGTACTTC.

The genes are TRBV27 and TRBJ1-4, with TRBD1 identical over 7 bases. The V segment lost 6 bases and the J segment 13 bases; nucleotides outside the gene matches: 14. Germline V gene sequence: CDR1 MNHEY, CDR2 SMNVEV (reference sequence). There are 14 residues in the CDR3. This CDR3 is CASRPRGDRRRLFF. The CDR3 DNA reads TGTGCCAGCAGGCCGAGGGGGGACAGAAGGAGACTGTTTTTT.

The chain links TRBV19 to TRBJ2-3; D is ambiguous. The germline V and J ends were trimmed by 3 bases and 2 bases, with 18 bases remaining between them. There are 17 residues in the CDR3. The V gene's germline CDR1 is LNHDA and CDR2 SQIVND (reference sequence). The CDR3 nucleotides are TGTGCCAGTAGTATCCTCTACGTAGGCAGATCCACAGATACGCAGTATTTT. Translation: CASSILYVGRSTDTQYF.

The V call is TRBV6-6, the J call TRBJ1-5, with 8 bases matching TRBD1. The germline gives CDR1 MNHNY, CDR2 SVGAGI (reference sequence). The CDR3 totals 14 residues. The V segment lost 7 bases and the J segment 6 bases; nucleotides outside the gene matches: 8. The CDR3 coding sequence is TGTGCCAGCAACTCGGACAGGGACACTCAGCCCCAGCATTTT. It is translated as CASNSDRDTQPQHF.

CDR3 bases: TGTGCCAGCAGTGCAGATTATAGCAATCAGCCCCAGCATTTT. It codes for CASSADYSNQPQHF. The gene calls are TRBV28 and TRBJ1-5; D is unclear. The germline gives CDR1 MDHEN, CDR2 SYDVKM. The CDR3 spans 14 residues. The ends were cut back, 5 bases at V and 0 bases at J, with 8 bases in the middle. Together with reference TRBV28 and TRBJ1-5, the CDR3 gives the full variable domain: DVKVTQSSRYLVKRTGEKVFLECVQDMDHENMFWYRQDPGLGLRLIYFSYDVKMKEKGDIPEGYSVSREKKERFSLILESASTNQTSMYLCASSADYSNQPQHFGDGTRLSIL.

The chain's CDR3 is CASSPPVGETQYF. The CDR3 bases are TGTGCCAGCTCACCACCCGTGGGTGAGACCCAGTACTTC. V gene TRBV18 combines with J gene TRBJ2-5, with D hard to call. V was cut by 0 bases and J by 5 bases, with 7 bases left in between. The CDR3 covers 13 residues. In germline, CDR1 is KGHSH, CDR2 LQKENI.

J is TRBJ2-3 and V is TRBV27; 10 bases are a match to TRBD2. The CDR3 is 16 residues long. From germline, CDR1 is MNHEY and CDR2 SMNVEV (reference sequence). V shed 5 bases, J shed 4 bases, and the junction held 9 bases outside the gene matches. The CDR3 sequence is CASSAPLAGESDTQYF. Here the CDR3 DNA reads TGTGCCAGCAGTGCCCCGCTAGCGGGAGAGTCAGATACGCAGTATTTT.

The chain links TRBV6-4 to TRBJ2-1; a possible D gene is TRBD2 (5 bases). The CDR3 is 15 residues long. With 2 bases removed from V and 4 bases from J, the gap between germline ends came to 12 bases. The germline gives CDR1 MRHNA, CDR2 SNTAGT. CDR3 bases: TGTGCCAGCAGTGACGGACCGACGGGGTACAATGAGCAGTTCTTC. It specifies CASSDGPTGYNEQFF.

The J gene is TRBJ2-7, the V gene TRBV5-4; possibly TRBD2 for D (5 bases). Deletions cut 3 bases from V and 0 bases from J, with 13 bases between. The V gene's germline CDR1 is SGHNT and CDR2 YYREEE (reference sequence). The CDR3 extends over 15 amino acids. CDR3 nucleotides: TGTGCCAGCAGCTCCGGCAGCGGAATCTCCTACGAGCAGTACTTC. Its translation is CASSSGSGISYEQYF.

The CDR3: CASSLGIGTYNEQFF. The CDR3 bases are TGCGCCAGCAGCTTGGGTATAGGGACCTACAATGAGCAGTTCTTC. The rearrangement joins TRBV5-1 to TRBJ2-1; unclear D gene. The CDR3 sequence is 15 residues long. V was clipped by 0 bases and J by 2 bases, with 9 bases between them. Germline lookup yields CDR1 SGHRS and CDR2 YFSETQ.

The gene calls are TRBV19 and TRBJ2-7, with D possibly TRBD1 on 6 matching bases. The CDR3 extends over 13 amino acids. Trimming took off 7 bases at V and 1 base at J, with 11 bases between the two ends. CDR1 LNHDA and CDR2 SQIVND come from the germline V gene (reference sequence). In nucleotides, the CDR3 is TGTGCCAGTAAGGGGGACATTTCCTACGAGCAGTACTTC. Translation: CASKGDISYEQYF. The complete variable domain, with remaining parts taken from reference TRBV19 and TRBJ2-7, reads DGGITQSPKYLFRKEGQNVTLSCEQNLNHDAMYWYRQDPGQGLRLIYYSQIVNDFQKGDIAEGYSVSREKKESFPLTVTSAQKNPTAFYLCASKGDISYEQYFGPGTRLTVT.

This clone came up once. This chain joins TRBV7-8 and TRBJ2-1, with 7 bases aligning to TRBD1. The germline gives CDR1 SGHVS, CDR2 FQNEAQ. V was clipped by 3 bases and J by 8 bases; unmatched bases: 13. CDR3 size: 16 residues. The CDR3 loop reads CASSLGRGGSPYEQFF. The CDR3 coding sequence is TGTGCCAGCAGCTTGGGTAGAGGGGGCAGTCCTTATGAGCAGTTCTTC.

This clone was detected a few times. The chain has TRBV7-9 and TRBJ1-2, with a possible D match to TRBD1 (6 bases). The V gene lost 2 bases and the J gene lost 3 bases, with 7 bases spanning the gap. Germline values: CDR1 SEHNR, CDR2 FQNEAQ (reference sequence). This CDR3 contains 13 residues. CDR3 loop: CASSLHRDYGYTF. In nucleotides, the CDR3 is TGTGCCAGCAGCTTACACAGGGACTATGGCTACACCTTC.

The gene calls are TRBV9 and TRBJ2-2; 8 bases agree with TRBD1. Looked up from germline, CDR1 is SGDLS and CDR2 is YYNGEE. The CDR3 runs 14 residues. V lost 3 bases, J lost 4 bases, and 2 bases stayed unmatched. The CDR3 loop reads CASSGQGRTGELFF. In DNA, the CDR3 is TGTGCCAGCAGCGGACAGGGGCGCACCGGGGAGCTGTTTTTT.

This sequence joins TRBV2 and TRBJ1-5; tentative D call: TRBD1 (6 bases). The V end was cut by 6 bases, the J end by 9 bases, with 15 bases between. Germline V gene sequence: CDR1 SNHLY, CDR2 FYNNEI. The CDR3 spans 13 residues. The CDR3 reads CASSRGRGLPQHF. The CDR3 nucleotides read TGTGCCAGCAGCCGGGGGCGCGGTTTGCCCCAGCATTTT.

The chain carries TRBV5-4 and TRBJ1-1; D not certain. CDR1 and CDR2 from the germline V gene are SGHNT and YYREEE (reference sequence). The V end was cut by 4 bases, the J end by 0 bases, with 10 bases between. The CDR3 runs to 14 residues. This CDR3 reads CASSIEPMNTEAFF. The CDR3 coding sequence is TGTGCCAGCAGCATTGAGCCCATGAACACTGAAGCTTTCTTT.

The rearrangement uses TRBV6-6 and TRBJ2-7; maybe TRBD1 (6 bases). The CDR3 is 15 residues long. CDR1 and CDR2 (germline): MNHNY, SVGAGI (reference sequence). V was pared by 0 bases and J by 1 base, with 10 bases between. DNA of the CDR3: TGTGCCAGCAGTTACTCGGACAGAGCGTCCTACGAGCAGTACTTC. It is translated as CASSYSDRASYEQYF.

The J gene is TRBJ1-1, the V gene TRBV30; TRBD1 might be the D (5 bases). The CDR3 consists of 17 residues. CDR1 is GTSNPN and CDR2 is SVGIG in the germline V gene (reference sequence). Between the trimmed V and J ends, which lost 3 bases and 0 bases, there was a span of 20 bases. CDR3 bases: TGTGCCTGGAGGAAAGACCCGGCAGGGAGCTTGAACACTGAAGCTTTCTTT. It yields the protein CAWRKDPAGSLNTEAFF.

DNA of the CDR3: TGTGCCAGCAGGGCCGCCTACAATGAGCAGTTCTTC. This encodes CASRAAYNEQFF. The chain couples TRBV28 to TRBJ2-1; the D is unclear. CDR3 length: 12 residues. The ends were cut back, 6 bases at V and 2 bases at J, with 5 bases in the middle. Germline V gives CDR1 MDHEN, CDR2 SYDVKM.

This chain links TRBV7-9 with TRBJ2-2, with TRBD2 matching over 10 bases. In germline, CDR1 is SEHNR, CDR2 FQNEAQ (reference sequence). CDR3 length: 15 amino acids. The CDR3 reads CAWGGLAVNTGELFF. The CDR3 bases are TGTGCGTGGGGAGGACTAGCGGTGAACACCGGGGAGCTGTTTTTT. The full variable domain, completed using reference TRBV7-9 and TRBJ2-2, is DTGVSQNPRHKITKRGQNVTFRCDPISEHNRLYWYRQTLGQGPEFLTYFQNEAQLEKSRLLSDRFSAERPKGSFSTLEIQRTEQGDSAMYLCAWGGLAVNTGELFFGEGSRLTVL.